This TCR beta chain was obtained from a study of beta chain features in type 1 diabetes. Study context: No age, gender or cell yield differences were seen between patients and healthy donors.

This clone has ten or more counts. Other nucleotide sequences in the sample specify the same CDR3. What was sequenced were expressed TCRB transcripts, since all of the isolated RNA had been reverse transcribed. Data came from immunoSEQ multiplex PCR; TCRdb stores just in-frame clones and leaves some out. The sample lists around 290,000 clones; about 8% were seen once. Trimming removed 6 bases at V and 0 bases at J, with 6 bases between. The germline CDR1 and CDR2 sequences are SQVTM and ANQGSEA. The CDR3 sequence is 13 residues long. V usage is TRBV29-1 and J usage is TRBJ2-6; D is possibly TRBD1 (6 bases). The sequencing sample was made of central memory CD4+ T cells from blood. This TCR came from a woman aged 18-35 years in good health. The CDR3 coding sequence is TGCAGCGTCAGGGGCTCTGGGGCCAACGTCCTGACTTTC. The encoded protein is CSVRGSGANVLTF.